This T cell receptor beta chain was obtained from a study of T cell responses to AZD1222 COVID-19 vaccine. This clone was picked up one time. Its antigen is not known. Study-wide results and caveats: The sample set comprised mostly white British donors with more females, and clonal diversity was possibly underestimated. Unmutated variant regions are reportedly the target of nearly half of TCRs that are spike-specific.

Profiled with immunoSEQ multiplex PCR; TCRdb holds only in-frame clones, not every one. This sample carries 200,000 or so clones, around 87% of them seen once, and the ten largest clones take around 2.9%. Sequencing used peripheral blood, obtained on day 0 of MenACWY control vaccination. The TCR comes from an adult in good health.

In nucleotides, the CDR3 is TGTGCCAGCAGACGAGTCGGGAGGTTTGGGGAAAAACTGTTTTTT. This codes for CASRRVGRFGEKLFF. V usage is TRBV27 and J usage is TRBJ1-4; D not certain. From germline, CDR1 is MNHEY and CDR2 SMNVEV (reference sequence). The length of the CDR3 is 15 residues. Trimming left V 6 bases short and J 8 bases short, with 19 bases between.